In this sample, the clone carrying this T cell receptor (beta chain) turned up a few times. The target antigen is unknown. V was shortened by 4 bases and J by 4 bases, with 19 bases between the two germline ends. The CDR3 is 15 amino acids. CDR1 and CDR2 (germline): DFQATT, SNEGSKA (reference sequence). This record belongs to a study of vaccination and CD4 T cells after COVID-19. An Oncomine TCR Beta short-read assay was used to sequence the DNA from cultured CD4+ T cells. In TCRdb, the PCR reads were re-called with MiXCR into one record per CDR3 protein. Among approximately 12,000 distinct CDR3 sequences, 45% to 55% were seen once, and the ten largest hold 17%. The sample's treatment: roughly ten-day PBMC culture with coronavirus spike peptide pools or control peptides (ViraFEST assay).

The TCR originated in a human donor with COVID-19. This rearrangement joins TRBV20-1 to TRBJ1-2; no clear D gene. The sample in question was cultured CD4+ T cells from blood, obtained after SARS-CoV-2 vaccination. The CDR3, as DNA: TGCAGTGCTACCCCCCAGACGGGGTTTGGCTATGGCTACACCTTC. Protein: CSATPQTGFGYGYTF.